This is a list of T cell receptor beta chains from one sample in a study of T cells in Graves' hyperthyroidism and ophthalmopathy. TCRdb used MiXCR to reprocess the multiplex PCR reads, holding one entry per CDR3 protein. The repertoire has some 460,000 distinct CDR3 sequences, less than 20% of them found once; the top ten carry 12% to 15%. The sample consisted of blood. The origin of the receptors is a woman between 18 and 29 years old with Graves' hyperthyroidism. Both conserved end residues are part of each CDR3. Fields, in order: D gene, clone size, V gene, J gene, CDR3 DNA, CDR3 protein. The D gene is left open where the match is weak. Not all rows give a size; the values are once, few, many and, for expanded clones, a class.

-	many	TRBV3-1	TRBJ1-1	TGTGCCAGCAGCAAGAAGACAGGGAACACTGAAGCTTTCTTT	CASSKKTGNTEAFF
TRBD2	many	TRBV28	TRBJ2-7	TGTGCCAGCAGTACCAGACTAGCGGGAGAATGGACCTACGAGCAGTACTTC	CASSTRLAGEWTYEQYF
TRBD1	-	TRBV6-1	TRBJ2-2	TGTGCCAGCAAAATTACTCAGGGGGCCACCGGGGAGCTGTTTTTT	CASKITQGATGELFF
TRBD1	-	TRBV6-1	TRBJ2-4	TGTGCCAGCAGTTCGAGCCGACAGGGGAAAGCCAAAAACATTCAGTACTTC	CASSSSRQGKAKNIQYF
TRBD1	-	TRBV11-2	TRBJ1-3	TGTGCCAGCAGCCTACGACAGGGGGGCCACTCTGGAAACACCATATATTTT	CASSLRQGGHSGNTIYF
-	-	TRBV5-1	TRBJ1-2	TGCGCCAGCAGCTTGGCGAGCGGGGGGTCGGGCTACACCTTC	CASSLASGGSGYTF
-	many	TRBV20-1	TRBJ1-6	TGCAGTGCGAGGAGCTCCTATAATTCACCCCTCCACTTT	CSARSSYNSPLHF
TRBD2	-	TRBV6-2/TRBV6-3	TRBJ2-2	TGTGCCAGCAGTCGGACTAGCGGTGCTACCGGGGAGCTGTTTTTT	CASSRTSGATGELFF
TRBD2	many	TRBV20-1	TRBJ2-1	TGCAGTGCCAGATACGGCGGGGGGCTCACGTACAATGAGCAGTTCTTC	CSARYGGGLTYNEQFF
-	-	TRBV27	TRBJ2-1	TGTGCCAGCAGTTTATCGGGCCAGGTGAATGAGCAGTTCTTC	CASSLSGQVNEQFF
-	many	TRBV6-1	TRBJ2-7	TGTGCCAGCAGTGATCAGGTGGGCAGGGGCTACGAGCAGTACTTC	CASSDQVGRGYEQYF
-	-	TRBV7-9	TRBJ2-2	TGTGCCAGCAGCTTAGGGGCCCACGGGGAGCTGTTTTTT	CASSLGAHGELFF
-	many	TRBV5-1	TRBJ2-7	TGCGCCAGCAGCCGAGAGGTTTGGGACGAGCAGTACTTC	CASSREVWDEQYF
-	many	TRBV7-9	TRBJ1-1	TGTGCCAGCAGCTTAAAATGGTCCTCTGAAGCTTTCTTT	CASSLKWSSEAFF
-	many	TRBV3-1	TRBJ1-5	TGTGCCAGCAGCCAAGGAGGAGCGGGGCAGCCCCAGCATTTT	CASSQGGAGQPQHF
-	few	TRBV7-6	TRBJ1-3	TGTGCCAGCAGCCAATTGATGGGGTATGACACCATATATTTT	CASSQLMGYDTIYF
TRBD1	many	TRBV29-1	TRBJ2-5	TGCAGCGTTCGACCGAGGACAGGGCCCCTCGAGACCCAGTACTTC	CSVRPRTGPLETQYF
TRBD2	once	TRBV20-1	TRBJ2-2	TGCAGTGCTTGTGAGCGGGAGTGCGACACCGGGGAGCTGTTTTTT	CSACERECDTGELFF
TRBD2	many	TRBV14	TRBJ2-3	TGTGCCAGCAGCCACCTTATAGCGGGATCCACAGATACGCAGTATTTT	CASSHLIAGSTDTQYF
-	-	TRBV14	TRBJ2-2	TGTGCCAGCAGCCGCCTCGGGACTAACACCGGGGAGCTGTTTTTT	CASSRLGTNTGELFF
TRBD2	many	TRBV7-2	TRBJ2-1	TGTGCCAGCAGCCCCCCCCAGCGGGGGGGAGGCAATGAGCAGTTCTTC	CASSPPQRGGGNEQFF
TRBD1	few	TRBV28	TRBJ1-6	TGTGCCAGCAGTCAGACAGGGGGCATCAATTCACCCCTCCACTTT	CASSQTGGINSPLHF
TRBD1	few	TRBV20-1	TRBJ2-7	TGCAGTGCTAGAAAGTCCGACAGGGGGTATTCCTACGAGCAGTACTTC	CSARKSDRGYSYEQYF
-	-	TRBV2	TRBJ1-2	TGTGCCAGCAGCGATTACAGAGTCTACACCTTC	CASSDYRVYTF
TRBD1	few	TRBV20-1	TRBJ1-5	TGCAGTGCTAGGAGGACCGGGACAGCCGATCAGCCCCAGCATTTT	CSARRTGTADQPQHF
TRBD2	-	TRBV6-5	TRBJ2-1	TGTGCCAGCAGTTTCAACCCTGGGAGGGGCTACAATGAGCAGTTCTTC	CASSFNPGRGYNEQFF
TRBD2	-	TRBV2	TRBJ2-3	TGTGCCAGCTACGACCCGGGACTAGCGGGGGGCGCAGATACGCAGTATTTT	CASYDPGLAGGADTQYF
TRBD2	many	TRBV12-3/TRBV12-4	TRBJ2-2	TGTGCCAGCAGTTCAGCTAGCGGGGCCGGGGAGCTGTTTTTT	CASSSASGAGELFF
-	few	TRBV18	TRBJ1-3	TGTGCCAGCTCACTTCGACAGAAGGCTGGAAACACCATATATTTT	CASSLRQKAGNTIYF
TRBD2	many	TRBV12-3/TRBV12-4	TRBJ2-1	TGTGCCAGCAGTACGAGCGGGGCATCCTACAATGAGCAGTTCTTC	CASSTSGASYNEQFF
-	many	TRBV28	TRBJ1-6	TGTGCCAGCACTCCGCCCGGGACATCCTCTTCACCCCTCCACTTT	CASTPPGTSSSPLHF
TRBD2	many	TRBV27	TRBJ2-1	TGTGCCAGCAGCCCCGGGCCGGGGGGAGGAGGGAATGAGCAGTTCTTC	CASSPGPGGGGNEQFF
TRBD1	few	TRBV2	TRBJ1-2	TGTGCCAGCAGTGTAGTGACAGGGTCTGGCTACACCTTC	CASSVVTGSGYTF
TRBD1	many	TRBV24-1	TRBJ1-2	TGTGCCACCAGTGCCTCGGACAGGTTTGGCTATGGCTACACCTTC	CATSASDRFGYGYTF
-	many	TRBV10-3	TRBJ1-1	TGTGCCATCAGTGGGCAGGGGAACACTGAAGCTTTCTTT	CAISGQGNTEAFF
TRBD2	few	TRBV12-3/TRBV12-4	TRBJ2-1	TGTGCCAGCTGGTCTAGCGGGGGGACCTCCAATGAGCAGTTCTTC	CASWSSGGTSNEQFF
-	many	TRBV19	TRBJ1-4	TGTGCCAGTAACTCTCGAGTCGCTAATGAAAAACTGTTTTTT	CASNSRVANEKLFF